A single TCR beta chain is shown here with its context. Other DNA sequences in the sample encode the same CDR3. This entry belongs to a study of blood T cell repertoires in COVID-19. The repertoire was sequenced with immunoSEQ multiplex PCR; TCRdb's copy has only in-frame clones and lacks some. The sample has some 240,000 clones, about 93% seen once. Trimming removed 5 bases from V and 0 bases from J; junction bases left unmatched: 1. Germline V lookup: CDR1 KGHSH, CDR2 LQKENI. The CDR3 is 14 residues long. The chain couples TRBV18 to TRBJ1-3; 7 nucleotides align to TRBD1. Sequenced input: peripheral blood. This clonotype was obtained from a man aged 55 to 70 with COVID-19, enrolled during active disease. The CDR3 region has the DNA TGTGCCAGCTCAAGGGACAGCTCTGGAAACACCATATATTTT. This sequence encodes CASSRDSSGNTIYF.